These T cell receptor beta chains were read from a single sample in a study of blood T cell repertoires in COVID-19. TCRdb keeps only in-frame clones here, not all; method: immunoSEQ multiplex PCR. The sample yields 150,000 to 250,000 clones, roughly 83% seen once. Sequencing used peripheral blood. The receptor set was obtained from a woman aged 40 to 50 with COVID-19, enrolled during active disease. The CDR3 runs from the conserved cysteine through the conserved F or W. Each record gives: CDR3 DNA, CDR3 protein, clone size, D gene, J gene, V gene. D genes are given only for firm matches. For some rows the clone size is stated as once, few or many, or as a class when expanded; others skip it.

cdr3_nt: TGTGCCAGCAGCGCCCGGACAGGGTTCAGCTCCTACGAGCAGTACTTC; cdr3_aa: CASSARTGFSSYEQYF; clone_size: .; d_call: TRBD1; j_call: TRBJ2-7; v_call: TRBV5-8
cdr3_nt: TGTGCCAGCAGCGGAAACAGGGGCGAGCAGTACTTC; cdr3_aa: CASSGNRGEQYF; clone_size: .; d_call: TRBD1; j_call: TRBJ2-7; v_call: TRBV7-9
cdr3_nt: TGTGCCAGTAGTTCCGGGACTAGCGGGATGTACAATGAGCAGTTCTTC; cdr3_aa: CASSSGTSGMYNEQFF; clone_size: .; d_call: TRBD2; j_call: TRBJ2-1; v_call: TRBV19
cdr3_nt: TGTGCCAGCAGCTTGGGTGGGGCTAGCGGGGCCTACGAGCAGTACTTC; cdr3_aa: CASSLGGASGAYEQYF; clone_size: .; d_call: TRBD2; j_call: TRBJ2-7; v_call: TRBV5-4
cdr3_nt: TGCAGTGCTAGTTATTCGATCGGGGTTCAAGGTGGCTACACCTTC; cdr3_aa: CSASYSIGVQGGYTF; clone_size: many; d_call: .; j_call: TRBJ1-2; v_call: TRBV20-1
cdr3_nt: TGTGCCAGCAGTGGTACTAGCGGGAGTTTGAGCTCCTACAATGAGCAGTTCTTC; cdr3_aa: CASSGTSGSLSSYNEQFF; clone_size: .; d_call: TRBD2; j_call: TRBJ2-1; v_call: TRBV6-1
cdr3_nt: TGTGCCAGCAGACAGGGTACAGGGAGCTCCTACGAGCAGTACTTC; cdr3_aa: CASRQGTGSSYEQYF; clone_size: .; d_call: .; j_call: TRBJ2-7; v_call: TRBV6-5
cdr3_nt: TGCGCCAGCAGTGCCCCGAGCCCCGACTCCTACAATGAGCAGTTCTTC; cdr3_aa: CASSAPSPDSYNEQFF; clone_size: once; d_call: .; j_call: TRBJ2-1; v_call: TRBV10-1
cdr3_nt: TGTGCCAGCAGCCCCCCGGGACTTGGAAACACCATATATTTT; cdr3_aa: CASSPPGLGNTIYF; clone_size: .; d_call: .; j_call: TRBJ1-3; v_call: TRBV3-1/TRBV3-2
cdr3_nt: TGCGCCAGCAGTATGTGGGAGGGCCCCTACGAGCAGTACTTC; cdr3_aa: CASSMWEGPYEQYF; clone_size: .; d_call: TRBD2; j_call: TRBJ2-7; v_call: TRBV5-1
cdr3_nt: TGTGCCAGCAGTCGGACCGGGACTAGCGCCTACAATGAGCAGTTCTTC; cdr3_aa: CASSRTGTSAYNEQFF; clone_size: .; d_call: TRBD2; j_call: TRBJ2-1; v_call: TRBV27
cdr3_nt: TGTGCCAGCAGTGTAGACAGGGTGAGGGAAAAACTGTTTTTT; cdr3_aa: CASSVDRVREKLFF; clone_size: .; d_call: TRBD1; j_call: TRBJ1-4; v_call: TRBV25-1
cdr3_nt: TGTGCCAGCACTATCCCCGGGAACTCCTACGAGCAGTACTTC; cdr3_aa: CASTIPGNSYEQYF; clone_size: .; d_call: .; j_call: TRBJ2-7; v_call: TRBV6-4
cdr3_nt: TGCGCCAGCAGCTCCCTCGCGGGTAGCGGGCCGGGGGGGACGCAGTATTTT; cdr3_aa: CASSSLAGSGPGGTQYF; clone_size: .; d_call: TRBD2; j_call: TRBJ2-3; v_call: TRBV4-3
cdr3_nt: TGTGCCAGTAGTACCGGGAGTTTTTCCTACGAGCAGTACTTC; cdr3_aa: CASSTGSFSYEQYF; clone_size: .; d_call: .; j_call: TRBJ2-7; v_call: TRBV19
cdr3_nt: TGTGCCAGTAGTCCTGACAGGGGGCTCGGCTACACCTTC; cdr3_aa: CASSPDRGLGYTF; clone_size: .; d_call: TRBD1; j_call: TRBJ1-2; v_call: TRBV19
cdr3_nt: TGTGCCACCAGCACAGGTTCCTACGAGCAGTACTTC; cdr3_aa: CATSTGSYEQYF; clone_size: .; d_call: .; j_call: TRBJ2-7; v_call: TRBV15
cdr3_nt: TGTGCCATCAGTGAGTTCGGGACGCTTAAACAGGGGGTGGAAAACACTGAAGCTTTCTTT; cdr3_aa: CAISEFGTLKQGVENTEAFF; clone_size: once; d_call: TRBD1; j_call: TRBJ1-1; v_call: TRBV10-3
cdr3_nt: TGTGCCAGCTCATTAAGCATCACCATGAACACTGAAGCTTTCTTT; cdr3_aa: CASSLSITMNTEAFF; clone_size: .; d_call: .; j_call: TRBJ1-1; v_call: TRBV18
cdr3_nt: TGTGCCATCAGTGAGTCGTCCTTGAGGGCAGAAACTTTCTTT; cdr3_aa: CAISESSLRAETFF; clone_size: .; d_call: .; j_call: TRBJ1-1; v_call: TRBV10-3
cdr3_nt: TGTGCCAGCACGCCGACAGGGGGCGCAACTGAAGCTTTCTTT; cdr3_aa: CASTPTGGATEAFF; clone_size: once; d_call: TRBD1; j_call: TRBJ1-1; v_call: TRBV6-6
cdr3_nt: TGTGCCAGCAGTCAGGGGGCGCGTGGCACTGAAGCTTTCTTT; cdr3_aa: CASSQGARGTEAFF; clone_size: .; d_call: TRBD1; j_call: TRBJ1-1; v_call: TRBV2
cdr3_nt: TGCGCCAGCAGCTTGGAAGCTGGTAGCGGGATCGTTACCTACGAGCAGTACTTC; cdr3_aa: CASSLEAGSGIVTYEQYF; clone_size: .; d_call: TRBD2; j_call: TRBJ2-7; v_call: TRBV5-1
cdr3_nt: TGTGCCAGCTCACCCGGAGGGGCCGCCTTCTATGGCTACACCTTC; cdr3_aa: CASSPGGAAFYGYTF; clone_size: .; d_call: .; j_call: TRBJ1-2; v_call: TRBV18
cdr3_nt: TGTGCCAGCAGTGGCCCAACAGGGCTAGGTTCCTACGAGCAGTACTTC; cdr3_aa: CASSGPTGLGSYEQYF; clone_size: once; d_call: .; j_call: TRBJ2-7; v_call: TRBV6-1
cdr3_nt: TGTGCCTGGAGTAACAAGCGGGAGTTGGGCACCGGGGAGCTGTTTTTT; cdr3_aa: CAWSNKRELGTGELFF; clone_size: .; d_call: TRBD2; j_call: TRBJ2-2; v_call: TRBV30
cdr3_nt: TGCGCCAGCAGCCAAGTGGCAGGGGGCAGAACTGAAGCTTTCTTT; cdr3_aa: CASSQVAGGRTEAFF; clone_size: .; d_call: TRBD1; j_call: TRBJ1-1; v_call: TRBV4-1
cdr3_nt: TGTGCCAGCAGCTTGAATAGAGCCTATGGCTACACCTTC; cdr3_aa: CASSLNRAYGYTF; clone_size: .; d_call: .; j_call: TRBJ1-2; v_call: TRBV5-4
cdr3_nt: TGTGCCAGCAGCTTGGGACAGGGGCTGAATGGCTACACCTTC; cdr3_aa: CASSLGQGLNGYTF; clone_size: .; d_call: TRBD1; j_call: TRBJ1-2; v_call: TRBV7-9
cdr3_nt: TGTGCCAGCAGCTACGCAGGGGGCGACACTGAAGCTTTCTTT; cdr3_aa: CASSYAGGDTEAFF; clone_size: few; d_call: TRBD1; j_call: TRBJ1-1; v_call: TRBV7-9
cdr3_nt: TGTGCCAGCAGTCAGGGGTGGTTCAATCAGCCCCAGCATTTT; cdr3_aa: CASSQGWFNQPQHF; clone_size: few; d_call: .; j_call: TRBJ1-5; v_call: TRBV6-5
cdr3_nt: TGTGCCAGCAGCCCTGACTATGTCACTGAAGCTTTCTTT; cdr3_aa: CASSPDYVTEAFF; clone_size: once; d_call: .; j_call: TRBJ1-1; v_call: TRBV7-8
cdr3_nt: TGTGCCATCGCAGGGGCGTCCTACGAGCAGTACTTC; cdr3_aa: CAIAGASYEQYF; clone_size: .; d_call: .; j_call: TRBJ2-7; v_call: TRBV10-3
cdr3_nt: TGTGCCAGCAGCAGGGCAGGGGGCTGCTACGAGCAGTACTTC; cdr3_aa: CASSRAGGCYEQYF; clone_size: .; d_call: .; j_call: TRBJ2-7; v_call: TRBV21-1
cdr3_nt: TGCGCCAGCAGCTTAGGGGGGGCCGGGGAGCTGTTTTTT; cdr3_aa: CASSLGGAGELFF; clone_size: .; d_call: .; j_call: TRBJ2-2; v_call: TRBV5-1
cdr3_nt: TGTGCCAGCAGCCAGACAGTAAGCTCCTACAATGAGCAGTTCTTC; cdr3_aa: CASSQTVSSYNEQFF; clone_size: .; d_call: .; j_call: TRBJ2-1; v_call: TRBV5-8
cdr3_nt: TGTGCCTGGAGCGAAGGACAGATAATTGAAGCTTTCTTT; cdr3_aa: CAWSEGQIIEAFF; clone_size: .; d_call: .; j_call: TRBJ1-1; v_call: TRBV30
cdr3_nt: TGCAGCGTTGTCCACGGCCAAGAGACCCAGTACTTC; cdr3_aa: CSVVHGQETQYF; clone_size: .; d_call: .; j_call: TRBJ2-5; v_call: TRBV29-1
cdr3_nt: TGTGCCAGCAGCTATGGACAGGGGGGCGAGCAGTACTTC; cdr3_aa: CASSYGQGGEQYF; clone_size: .; d_call: TRBD1; j_call: TRBJ2-7; v_call: TRBV7-2
cdr3_nt: TGTGCCAGCAGCTTAGACAACAGGATGGGAAAACTGTTTTTT; cdr3_aa: CASSLDNRMGKLFF; clone_size: once; d_call: .; j_call: TRBJ1-4; v_call: TRBV5-8
cdr3_nt: TGTGCCAGCAGCTTAGACAGCAATCGTAACTATGGCTACACCTTC; cdr3_aa: CASSLDSNRNYGYTF; clone_size: .; d_call: .; j_call: TRBJ1-2; v_call: TRBV7-9
cdr3_nt: TGTGCCAGCAGCGGCGGACTGGGGCCCCAGCATTTT; cdr3_aa: CASSGGLGPQHF; clone_size: .; d_call: .; j_call: TRBJ1-5; v_call: TRBV5-6